These 15 T cell receptor beta chains originate from one sample sequenced in a study of T cells after yellow fever vaccination. TCRdb called the 5' RACE reads again in MiXCR, with one record for every CDR3 protein. The sample lists about 360,000 distinct CDR3 sequences; approximately 5.7% were seen once. Material: PBMCs, obtained 5 days after the yellow fever booster vaccination. The receptors shown here come from a man aged 25 to 40 who received the YFV17D yellow fever vaccine.

This rearrangement joins TRBV11-2 to TRBJ2-2, with 10 bases matching TRBD1. Trimming cost V 1 base and J 4 bases; bases outside gene matches: 9. CDR3 size: 18 residues. The germline gives CDR1 SGHAT, CDR2 FQNNGV. CDR3 protein: CASSLVPTGGSVTGELFF. The CDR3 DNA is TGTGCCAGCAGCTTAGTCCCGACAGGGGGCTCTGTCACCGGGGAGCTGTTTTTT. Filled out from reference TRBV11-2 and TRBJ2-2, the complete variable domain reads EAGVAQSPRYKIIEKRQSVAFWCNPISGHATLYWYQQILGQGPKLLIQFQNNGVVDDSQLPKDRFSAERLKGVDSTLKIQPAKLEDSAVYLCASSLVPTGGSVTGELFFGEGSRLTVL.

This clonotype has only a few counts. The rearrangement uses TRBV20-1 and TRBJ2-1; possibly TRBD1 or TRBD2 for D (5 bases each). The germline V and J ends were trimmed by 1 base and 6 bases, with 13 bases remaining between them. The CDR3 consists of 14 residues. The V gene's germline CDR1 is DFQATT and CDR2 SNEGSKA (reference sequence). CDR3 nucleotide sequence: TGCAGTGCTAGAGTCGGAGAGGGGATCAATGAGCAGTTCTTC. Its translation: CSARVGEGINEQFF.

The table lists this clonotype with a few counts. The chain links TRBV5-4 to TRBJ2-7, with TRBD1 as a possible D gene (6 bases). CDR1 SGHNT and CDR2 YYREEE come from the germline V gene (reference sequence). Trimming cost V 5 bases and J 4 bases, with 19 bases left between them. This CDR3 is built from 15 residues. CDR3 DNA sequence: TGTGCCAGCAGAAGTACCGGGACACCACTATACGAGCAGTACTTC. As protein: CASRSTGTPLYEQYF.

This clonotype has a handful of counts. The chain employs TRBV10-1 and TRBJ2-1, with 7 positions matching TRBD1. The CDR3 is 11 residues long. Losses at the gene ends were 10 bases for V and 8 bases for J; bases not matched to a gene: 5. Looked up from germline, CDR1 is WNHNN and CDR2 is SYGVQD (reference sequence). The DNA for the CDR3 is TGCGCCAAGGGGGCACACTATGAGCAGTTCTTC. Translated, it gives CAKGAHYEQFF.

This clonotype was seen more than once but under ten times. This chain connects TRBV6-2 or TRBV6-3 to TRBJ2-3; TRBD2 agrees at 8 bases. Germline-derived CDR1 and CDR2 are MNHEY and SVGEGT. CDR3 length: 12 amino acids. J lost 11 bases, V lost 5 bases, and 6 bases had no gene match. CDR3 DNA: TGTGCCAGCAGTCCAGGACTAGCCCTGCAGTATTTT. This codes for CASSPGLALQYF.

The genes are TRBV7-2 and TRBJ2-7, with 9 bases matching TRBD1. Trimming took 5 bases from V and 1 from J; bases not matched to a gene: 6. The CDR3 consists of 15 residues. Germline lookup yields CDR1 SGHTA and CDR2 FQGNSA. The CDR3 reads CASSPRDRESYEQYF. CDR3 nucleotide sequence: TGTGCCAGCAGCCCCCGGGACAGGGAGTCCTACGAGCAGTACTTC.

The V and J genes are TRBV2 and TRBJ2-2, with 9 bases aligning to TRBD1. Germline loops: CDR1 SNHLY, CDR2 FYNNEI. The CDR3 is 18 residues long. Written as DNA, the CDR3 is TGTACCTGCAGTTTGCACTCTCCGGGACAGGGTAGAGCCGGGGAGCTGTTTTTT. This sequence encodes CTCSLHSPGQGRAGELFF.

The V and J genes are TRBV12-3 or TRBV12-4 and TRBJ1-5; 7 bases line up with TRBD1. V trimming: 8 bases; J trimming: 3 bases; junction bases outside the gene matches: 10. The CDR3 has 15 residues. Here the CDR3 reads CASHATGRNNQPQHF. Here the CDR3 DNA reads TGTGCCAGCCACGCGACAGGGCGCAACAATCAGCCCCAGCATTTT.

This clonotype was seen a few times. The J gene is TRBJ1-6, the V gene TRBV20-1, with D uncertain. The germline gives CDR1 DFQATT, CDR2 SNEGSKA (reference sequence). This CDR3 spans 13 amino acids. With 3 bases removed from V and 6 bases from J, the gap between germline ends came to 9 bases. CDR3 residues: CSASPSSNSPLHF. In DNA, the CDR3 is TGCAGTGCTAGTCCCAGCAGTAATTCACCCCTCCACTTT.

This clonotype was counted only a few times. The chain carries TRBV29-1 and TRBJ2-7, with TRBD1 matching 7 bases. V dropped 4 bases and J dropped 2; count of bases not matched to a gene: 5. The germline gives CDR1 SQVTM, CDR2 ANQGSEA. This CDR3 comprises 13 residues. For the CDR3, the DNA is TGCAGCGTTGTCGGGACAGTTGCCTACGAGCAGTACTTC. Residues: CSVVGTVAYEQYF.

This clonotype was detected ten times or more. The chain combines TRBV6-2 or TRBV6-3 with TRBJ1-1, with a tentative D call TRBD1 (5 bases). The CDR3 runs 14 residues. V was shortened by 5 bases and J by 0 bases, with 10 bases between the two germline ends. Germline V CDR1 and CDR2: MNHEY, SVGEGT. The CDR3 is CASSTPTVNTEAFF. CDR3 DNA sequence: TGTGCCAGCAGTACCCCGACAGTGAACACTGAAGCTTTCTTT.

The table lists this clonotype with a few counts. V gene TRBV5-1 combines with J gene TRBJ2-5, with D perhaps matching TRBD1 (6 bases). Germline V CDR1 and CDR2: SGHRS, YFSETQ. The CDR3 is made up of 13 amino acids. Trimming stripped 3 bases from V and 5 bases from J, with 11 bases between. In nucleotides, the CDR3 is TGCGCCAGCAGCTCCAGGGGAAGGGAGACCCAGTACTTC. Its translation is CASSSRGRETQYF.

This clonotype was counted ten times or more. This chain links TRBV14 with TRBJ2-1; 8 bases are shared with TRBD2. Losses at the gene ends were 5 bases for V and 4 bases for J; bases not matched to a gene: 13. The CDR3 extends over 17 amino acids. From germline, CDR1 is SGHDN and CDR2 FVKESK. The CDR3 here is CASSTTSGAGIYNEQFF. Here the CDR3 DNA reads TGTGCCAGCAGCACAACTAGCGGAGCGGGGATTTACAATGAGCAGTTCTTC.

This clonotype was observed a few times. This chain joins TRBV5-4 and TRBJ2-2; D possibly corresponds to TRBD2 (6 bases). The CDR3 runs to 17 residues. Germline values: CDR1 SGHNT, CDR2 YYREEE (reference sequence). Trimming took off 5 bases at V and 4 bases at J, with 21 bases between the two ends. The chain's CDR3 is CASSQGGPAVGTGELFF. The CDR3 DNA follows: TGTGCCAGCAGTCAAGGAGGGCCAGCGGTGGGCACCGGGGAGCTGTTTTTT.

This clonotype was counted between two and nine times. This chain links TRBV20-1 with TRBJ2-1; 11 bases match TRBD2. Per the germline V gene, CDR1 is DFQATT and CDR2 is SNEGSKA (reference sequence). The CDR3 is 13 residues long. V was pared by 3 bases and J by 9 bases, with 4 bases of the junction left unmatched. CDR3 sequence (DNA): TGCAGTGCTAGGACTAGCGGGATGGGTGAGCAGTTCTTC. It yields the protein CSARTSGMGEQFF.